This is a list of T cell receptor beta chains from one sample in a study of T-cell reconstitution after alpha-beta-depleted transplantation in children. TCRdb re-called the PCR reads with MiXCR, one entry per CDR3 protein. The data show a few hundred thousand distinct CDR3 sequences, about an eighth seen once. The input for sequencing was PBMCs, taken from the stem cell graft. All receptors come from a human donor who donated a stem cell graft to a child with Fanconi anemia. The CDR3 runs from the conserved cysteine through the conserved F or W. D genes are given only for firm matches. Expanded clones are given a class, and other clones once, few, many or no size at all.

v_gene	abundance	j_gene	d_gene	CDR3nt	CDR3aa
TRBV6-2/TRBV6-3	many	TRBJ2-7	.	TGTGCCAGCAGTTACTCGAAAGTGGATACAGGGATCTACGAGCAGTACTTC	CASSYSKVDTGIYEQYF
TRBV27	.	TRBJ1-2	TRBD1	TGTGCCAGCAAGGGGACAGGGGATGGCTACACCTTC	CASKGTGDGYTF
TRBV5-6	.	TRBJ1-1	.	TGTGCCAGCAGCTCTAAGACAGGCGACATCCTAGCTTTCTTT	CASSSKTGDILAFF
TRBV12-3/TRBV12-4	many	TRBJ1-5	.	TGTGCCAGCAGTTTCTCCTCAGGGATCGGAAGCAATCAGCCCCAGCATTTT	CASSFSSGIGSNQPQHF
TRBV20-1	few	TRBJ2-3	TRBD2	TGCAGCGCTAGTTTGTCACTAGCGTTTAGTACAGATACGCAGTATTTT	CSASLSLAFSTDTQYF
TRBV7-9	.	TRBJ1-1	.	TGTGCCAGCAGCTTAGCTTCGGGGTCTGGAACTGAAGCTTTCTTT	CASSLASGSGTEAFF
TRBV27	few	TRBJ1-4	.	TGTGCCAGCAGCCGGGGACCTTTTGAAAAACTGTTTTTT	CASSRGPFEKLFF
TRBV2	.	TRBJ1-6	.	TGTGCCAGCAGTCCTTTGGCAGGGGAGTATTCACCCCTCCACTTT	CASSPLAGEYSPLHF
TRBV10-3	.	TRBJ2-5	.	TGTGCCATCAGTGAGTCCGGAGAGACCCAGTACTTC	CAISESGETQYF
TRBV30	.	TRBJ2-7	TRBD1	TGTGCCTGGGGAACGGGACAGAGCTACGAGCAGTACTTC	CAWGTGQSYEQYF
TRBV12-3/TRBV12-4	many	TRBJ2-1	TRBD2	TGTGCCAGCTCGGCCGGGACTAGCTCCTACAATGAGCAGTTCTTC	CASSAGTSSYNEQFF
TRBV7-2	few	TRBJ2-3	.	TGTGCCAGCAGCTTAGGGACAGTTCCCGGCACAGATACGCAGTATTTT	CASSLGTVPGTDTQYF
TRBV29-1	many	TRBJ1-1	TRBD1	TGCAGCGTTGTTACTGGACAGGACGCCCAAGCTTTCTTT	CSVVTGQDAQAFF
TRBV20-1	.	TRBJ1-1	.	TGCAGTGCTAGTGATGGGATTGGTGAAGCTTTCTTT	CSASDGIGEAFF
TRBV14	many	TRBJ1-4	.	TGTGCCAGCAGCCAAGAAGCGGGAGCCGGCGAAAAACTGTTTTTT	CASSQEAGAGEKLFF
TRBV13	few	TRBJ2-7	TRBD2	TGTGCCAACAGCGTCTCCGGGACTAGGGACGAGCAGTACTTC	CANSVSGTRDEQYF
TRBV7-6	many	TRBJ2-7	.	TGTGCCAGCAGCTCTGGGACCTACGAGCAGTACTTC	CASSSGTYEQYF
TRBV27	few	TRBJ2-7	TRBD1	TGTGCCAGCAGTTCTGACAGGGACCACGAGCAGTACTTC	CASSSDRDHEQYF
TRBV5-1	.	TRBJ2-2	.	TGCGCCAGCAGATCGAGGGGCGGGACCGGGGAGCTGTTTTTT	CASRSRGGTGELFF
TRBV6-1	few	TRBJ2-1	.	TGTGCCAGCAGTGTTACACACGACAATGAGCAGTTCTTC	CASSVTHDNEQFF
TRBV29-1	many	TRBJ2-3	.	TGCAGCGTTGAAAAAGGACTACGCACAGATACGCAGTATTTT	CSVEKGLRTDTQYF
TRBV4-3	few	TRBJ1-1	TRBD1	TGCGCCAGCAGCCAAGACGGAACCCGGGACAGGGAGTACACTGAAGCTTTCTTT	CASSQDGTRDREYTEAFF
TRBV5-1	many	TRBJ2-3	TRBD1	TGCGCCAGCAGCTCCAGGGGGTCAGATACGCAGTATTTT	CASSSRGSDTQYF
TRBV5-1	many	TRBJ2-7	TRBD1	TGCGCCAGCAGTCTACCGGGACAGGCGACCTACGAGCAGTACTTC	CASSLPGQATYEQYF
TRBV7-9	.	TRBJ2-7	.	TGTGCCAGCAGCTTGGCGCAGACAGGATACGAGCAGTACTTC	CASSLAQTGYEQYF
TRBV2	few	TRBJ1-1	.	TGTGCCAGCAGTAAGGGCTCGGGATCACAAGCTTTCTTT	CASSKGSGSQAFF
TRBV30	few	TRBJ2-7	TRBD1	TGTGCCTGGACAACCGGGACAGGGGGATCCTACGAGCAGTACTTC	CAWTTGTGGSYEQYF
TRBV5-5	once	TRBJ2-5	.	TGTGCCAGCAGCTTGACGAGGGGCTGGGAGACCCAGTACTTC	CASSLTRGWETQYF
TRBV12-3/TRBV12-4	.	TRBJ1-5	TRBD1	TGTGCCAGCAGTCTTGGGACAGGGGTTCAGCCCCAGCATTTT	CASSLGTGVQPQHF
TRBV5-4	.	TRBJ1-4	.	TGTGCCAGCAGCCGACAAGCAACTAATGAAAAACTGTTTTTT	CASSRQATNEKLFF
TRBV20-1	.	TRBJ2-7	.	TGCAGTGCTAAGGTGTGGGGGGAACTCACCTACGAGCAGTACTTC	CSAKVWGELTYEQYF
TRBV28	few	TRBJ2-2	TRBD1	TGTGCCAGCAGGCCTGGGACAGGGTTAACCGGGGAGCTGTTTTTT	CASRPGTGLTGELFF
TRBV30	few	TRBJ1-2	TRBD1	TGTGCCTGGTTCGCGACAGGGGAATTTTATGGCTACACCTTC	CAWFATGEFYGYTF
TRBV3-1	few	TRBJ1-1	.	TGTGCCAGCAGCCCGACACCGAGGACCAACGGTGCTTTCTTT	CASSPTPRTNGAFF
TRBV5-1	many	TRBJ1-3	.	TGCGCCAGCAGCTTGACAGGAGGCTCTGGAAACACCATATATTTT	CASSLTGGSGNTIYF
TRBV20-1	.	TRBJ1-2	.	TGCAGTGCTGGAGAACCGGGACGGCTATCTTATGGCTACACCTTC	CSAGEPGRLSYGYTF
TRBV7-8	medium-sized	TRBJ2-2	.	TGTGCCAGCAGCTTAGGTCCGGGCCCGAACACCGGGGAGCTGTTTTTT	CASSLGPGPNTGELFF
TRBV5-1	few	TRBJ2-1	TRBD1	TGCGCCAGCAGCTTGGGACAGGGAAACGGGGAGCAGTTCTTC	CASSLGQGNGEQFF
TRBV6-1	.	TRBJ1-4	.	TGTGCCAGCAGCGCCGGGACGAGGGAAGAAAAACTGTTTTTT	CASSAGTREEKLFF
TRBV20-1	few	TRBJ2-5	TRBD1	TGCAGTGCTGGAACCCTCGGACAGGCACAAGAGACCCAGTACTTC	CSAGTLGQAQETQYF
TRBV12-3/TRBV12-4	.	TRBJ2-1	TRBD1	TGTGCCAGCAGTTCGTCCTTTGGACAGGGCAATATCGGGCAGTTCTTC	CASSSSFGQGNIGQFF
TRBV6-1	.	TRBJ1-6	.	TGTGCCAGCAACTCCCTGGGGGGGGCGGGTAATTCACCCCTCCACTTT	CASNSLGGAGNSPLHF
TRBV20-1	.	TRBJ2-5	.	TGCAGTGGGACAGGGCGGGGGGAGACCCAGTACTTC	CSGTGRGETQYF
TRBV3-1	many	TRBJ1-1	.	TGTGCCAGCAGCCAATATTCAGGGACTGAAGCTTTCTTT	CASSQYSGTEAFF
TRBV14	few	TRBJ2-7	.	TGTGCCAGCAGCCAACCCGCTGAAACCTACGAGCAGTACTTC	CASSQPAETYEQYF
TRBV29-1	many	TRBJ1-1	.	TGCAGCGCTAAGGGGACGGGCACTGAAGCTTTCTTT	CSAKGTGTEAFF
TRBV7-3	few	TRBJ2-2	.	TGTGCCAGCAGCCCTAAGCCAGACGGGGCCGGGGAGCTGTTTTTT	CASSPKPDGAGELFF
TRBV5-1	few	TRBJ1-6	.	TGCGCCAGCAGCTTCGACCAGTATTCACCCCTCCACTTT	CASSFDQYSPLHF
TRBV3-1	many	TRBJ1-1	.	TGTGCCAGCAGCACTCGACAGCAGAACACTGAAGCTTTCTTT	CASSTRQQNTEAFF
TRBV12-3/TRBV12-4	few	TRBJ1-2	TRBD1	TGTGCCAGCAGTCCCTCGAGGGGGCGAGGCGGCTACACCTTC	CASSPSRGRGGYTF
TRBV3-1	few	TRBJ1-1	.	TGTGCCAGCAGCCAAGATAATGTGGGCAGAGCTTTCTTT	CASSQDNVGRAFF
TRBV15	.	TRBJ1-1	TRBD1	TGTGCCACCAGCCCAGGGGGAGCTACTGAAGCTTTCTTT	CATSPGGATEAFF
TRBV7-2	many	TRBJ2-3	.	TGTGCCAGCAGCTTAGGCAGCGGGCCCACAGATACGCAGTATTTT	CASSLGSGPTDTQYF
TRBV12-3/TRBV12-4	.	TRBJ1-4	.	TGTGCCAGCAGTGCCTCGGGTCCCGGTAGGGAAAAACTGTTTTTT	CASSASGPGREKLFF
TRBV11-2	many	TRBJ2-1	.	TGTGCCAGCAGCTTGTCAGCGTCCTACAATGAGCAGTTCTTC	CASSLSASYNEQFF
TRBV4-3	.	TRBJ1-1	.	TGCGCCAGCAGCCAAGAACCGGCCGGGGACACTGAAGCTTTCTTT	CASSQEPAGDTEAFF
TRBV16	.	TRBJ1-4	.	TGTGCCAGCAGCCAGCCTCGGGAGCCCAAACTGTTTTTT	CASSQPREPKLFF